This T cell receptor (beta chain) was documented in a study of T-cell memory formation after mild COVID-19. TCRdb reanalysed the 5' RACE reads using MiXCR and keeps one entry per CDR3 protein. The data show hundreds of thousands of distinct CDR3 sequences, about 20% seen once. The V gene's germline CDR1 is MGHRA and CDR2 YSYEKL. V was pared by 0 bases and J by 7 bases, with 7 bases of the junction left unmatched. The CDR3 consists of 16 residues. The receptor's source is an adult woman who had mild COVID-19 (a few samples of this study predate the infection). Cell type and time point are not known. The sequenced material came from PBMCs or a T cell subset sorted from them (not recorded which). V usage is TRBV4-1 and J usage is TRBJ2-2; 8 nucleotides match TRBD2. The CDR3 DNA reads TGCGCCAGCAGCCAAGATCCCGGACTAGCAGGCGGGGAGCTGTTTTTT. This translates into CASSQDPGLAGGELFF.